The sequence of this T cell receptor (beta chain) was determined in a study of shared clonotypes between healthy human individuals (TCRdb year 2020). About the study as a whole: A couple of women and a few men aged 18 to 49 years were included in the cohort. Per donor, three plates each were used for CD4 naive and CD4 memory, two for CD8 naive, and one for CD8 memory. The study deeply sequenced blood TCR repertoires of about five healthy adults to estimate repertoire size and the extent of clonotype sharing between individuals. To increase sequencing depth and limit assay-specific biases, different laboratories used diverse techniques to prepare libraries and sequence TCR repertoires. Per donor, leukapheresis produced somewhere between about 0.9 and 10 billion PBMCs. Study-level results and caveats: Across a handful of donors, roughly 5.4% of naive CD4, roughly 3.5% of naive CD8, 2.3% of memory CD4, and approximately 0.4% of memory CD8 clonotypes were shared. Estimated clonotype richness was generally larger for naive than for memory subsets. Only blood was sampled, and tissue TCR repertoires likely differ from those in blood. Pairwise subsampling indicated that sequencing depth was expected to affect the degree of clonotype sharing among donors. Higher generation probabilities were observed for clonotypes shared by all four sorted-subset donors than for non-shared clonotypes. The small number of donors limited the genetic and exposure-history diversity represented. Rarefaction of sorted-subset datasets indicated incomplete sequencing despite the large sequencing depth.

The donors were healthy, HIV-negative adults who had no recently reported acute infections or vaccinations. All donors were Caucasian adults living in Nashville, Tennessee, USA. CD4+ T cells were enriched by magnetic negative selection; naive cells were then positively selected on CD45RA, and the negative fraction formed the memory subset. Blood was collected by leukapheresis, and PBMCs were isolated by Ficoll-Histopaque density gradient centrifugation and then cryopreserved in liquid nitrogen vapor phase. Analytical flow cytometry was used to check the purity and quantity of every magnetically sorted T cell population. Genomic DNA was isolated from each sorted fraction and quantified by UV absorbance on a Nanodrop 2000c. CDR1 and CDR2 (SGHKS, YYEKEE) derive from the germline V gene (reference sequence). The CDR3 runs 15 residues from the cysteine to the phenylalanine. Left in the record is the CDR3 DNA by itself, 45 bases read in frame from the first base. Relative to germline, V is missing 5 bases and J is missing 5 bases, with 10 bases of the junction outside any gene match.

As to this clone: Its antigen has not been determined. Base qualities were left out, and no much larger clone turns up one base away.

Using the deep immunoSEQ assay, multiplex PCR amplified TCR CDR3 regions from genomic DNA. Genomic DNA extracted from each cell subset was distributed evenly over all wells of several immunoSEQ 96-well plates, and each plate served as one replicate. For sorted subsets, around 200 ng genomic DNA, equal to about 30,000 T cell genomes, was loaded into each replicate PCR. Purified libraries were quantified with a Qubit 3.0 fluorometer, sized on a Bioanalyzer 2100, and re-quantified with the KAPA Library Quantification kit. A separate single-read 150-cycle Illumina NextSeq 550 flow cell was used to sequence each immunoSEQ 96-well plate. Turning to the authors' computational methods: Because the immunoSEQ output held only junctional sequences and lacked quality scores, the filtering could not match the filtering applied to full-length reads. To assign V/J genes and CDR3, sequences were annotated using PyIR, a Python wrapper for IgBLAST v1.9, with IMGT germline references. Reads with weak V/J assignments (E-value above 1e-6), missing CDR3, stop codons, out-of-frame junctions, or ambiguous translated residues were removed. V3J clonotypes were defined as sequences sharing an identical inferred V gene, J gene, and CDR3 amino acid sequence. Percentage overlap between repertoires was calculated by dividing the number of shared unique clonotypes by the size of the smaller repertoire. Repertoire richness was assessed with RTK rarefaction, the Chao1 estimator, and Recon v2.1 estimates of unobserved clonotypes. Generation probabilities were computed with OLGA for all TCRbeta clonotypes obtained by the gDNA method from a handful of donors. TCRdb provides this immuneACCESS table in a form limited to in-frame rearrangements. Some clones are lacking; in checked studies, under half of them reflect an unresolved V gene, and why the rest are absent is not known. Clone size and V and J calls were adopted from that table, with D and trimming inferred from the DNA. Present in this sample are some 1.5 million clones, around 97% of which were seen just once. The top ten clonotypes cover roughly 1.2% of the sample.

Sequenced: naive CD4+ T cells sorted from blood. The cell subset or site tag for this specimen amounts to: CD45RA+ positively selected. The chain is assembled from TRBV5-5 and TRBJ1-5; 7 central bases correspond to TRBD1. The clonotype originates from a man aged 30 to 45 in good health. The CDR3 is CASSRIQGSDQPQHF. At the DNA level, the sequence is TGTGCCAGCAGTCGAATACAGGGGAGTGATCAGCCCCAGCATTTT.